This T cell receptor beta chain was sequenced during a study of blood T cells in healthy people across ages. Findings and limits, study-wide: TCR beta diversity per million T cells fell roughly linearly with age.

Germline values: CDR1 SGHRS, CDR2 YFSETQ. The CDR3 spans 16 residues. The ends were cut back, 0 bases at V and 0 bases at J, with 13 bases in the middle. With a J-beta primer mix and a sample-barcoded 5' primer, a second PCR ran roughly 6 to 11 cycles. One entry per CDR3 protein results from TCRdb running MiXCR on the 5' RACE reads. Counted here are about 380,000 distinct CDR3 sequences, 50% to 60% occurring once; the ten biggest clones make up 45% to 65%. This clonotype turned up a few times. Its antigen is currently unknown. The chain couples TRBV5-1 to TRBJ2-7; the D gene is possibly TRBD1 (6 bases). The receptor comes from a man in his sixties in good health. Sequences were obtained from blood. The CDR3 sequence: CASSLVTGKTSYEQYF. CDR3 nucleotide sequence: TGCGCCAGCAGCTTGGTCACAGGGAAAACCTCCTACGAGCAGTACTTC.